This TCR beta chain emerged from a study of T cells in Graves' hyperthyroidism and ophthalmopathy. Study-wide findings and caveats: Ophthalmopathy could be told apart from stable hyperthyroidism with a 13 V-J model.

This clonotype was detected a few times. Its target is not known. The trim removed 3 bases at V and 7 bases at J, leaving 8 bases unmatched. The germline V gene has CDR1 SGDLS and CDR2 YYNGEE. This CDR3 is 16 amino acids long. Each diagnosis drew on symptoms, thyroxine, TRAb, thyroid ultrasound and orbital computed tomography findings. RNA transcripts gave rise to amplified TCR beta CDR3 regions. An initial round of RT-PCR targeting the TCR CDR3 relied on the HTBI primer set. TCRdb reanalysed the multiplex PCR reads using MiXCR and keeps one entry per CDR3 protein. The profile shows hundreds of thousands of distinct CDR3 sequences, 16% of them singletons.

The specimen sequenced was blood. The clonotype was recovered from a woman between 18 and 29 years old with Graves' hyperthyroidism. The J gene is TRBJ2-2, the V gene TRBV9; TRBD1 matches at 11 bases. The CDR3 region has the DNA TGTGCCAGCAGCGGGGCGGGACAGGGGGTCGGCGGGGAGCTGTTTTTT. It specifies CASSGAGQGVGGELFF.